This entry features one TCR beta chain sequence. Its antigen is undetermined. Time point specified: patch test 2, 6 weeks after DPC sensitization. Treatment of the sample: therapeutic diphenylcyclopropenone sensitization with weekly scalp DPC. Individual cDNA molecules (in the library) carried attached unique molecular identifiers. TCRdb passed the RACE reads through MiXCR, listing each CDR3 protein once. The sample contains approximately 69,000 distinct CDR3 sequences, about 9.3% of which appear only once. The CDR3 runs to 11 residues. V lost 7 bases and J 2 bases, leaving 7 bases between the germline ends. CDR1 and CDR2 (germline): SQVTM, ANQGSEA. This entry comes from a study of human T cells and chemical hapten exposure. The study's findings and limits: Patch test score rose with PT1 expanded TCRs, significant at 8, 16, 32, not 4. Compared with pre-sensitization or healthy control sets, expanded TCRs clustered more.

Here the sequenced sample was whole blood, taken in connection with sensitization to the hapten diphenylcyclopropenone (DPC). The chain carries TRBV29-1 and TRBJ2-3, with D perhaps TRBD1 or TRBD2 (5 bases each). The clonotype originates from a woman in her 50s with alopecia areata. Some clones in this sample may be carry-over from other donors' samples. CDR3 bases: TGCAGCGGTGGGACCACAGATACGCAGTATTTT. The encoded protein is CSGGTTDTQYF.